Shown below are 9 T cell receptor beta chains from a single sample sequenced in a study of blood T cell repertoires in COVID-19. The table came from immunoSEQ multiplex PCR; TCRdb's copy has only in-frame clones and leaves some out. The table shows fewer than 200,000 clones, with roughly 80% occurring only once. Sequencing used peripheral blood. Receptors originate from a woman aged 80 or older with COVID-19, enrolled during active disease.

V and J are TRBV6-5 and TRBJ2-1; a weak D match, TRBD2 (6 bases). The V end was cut by 4 bases, the J end by 3 bases, with 16 bases between. CDR3 length equals 16 residues. CDR1 is MNHEY, CDR2 SVGAGI, per germline. The chain's CDR3 is CASSSSYGGYYNEQFF. CDR3 nucleotide sequence: TGTGCCAGCAGTTCTTCTTACGGGGGATACTACAATGAGCAGTTCTTC.

The chain carries TRBV27 and TRBJ1-6; D possibly corresponds to TRBD1 (5 bases). The CDR3 consists of 14 residues. Germline V gene lookup returns CDR1 MNHEY and CDR2 SMNVEV (reference sequence). The germline V and J ends were trimmed by 6 bases and 9 bases, with 15 bases remaining between them. CDR3 nucleotide sequence: TGTGCCAGCAGAGTCACCCTCAGGGTTTCACCCCTCCACTTT. This codes for CASRVTLRVSPLHF.

Remarks on this clone: The same CDR3 also results from other DNA sequences found in this sample. The chain carries TRBV5-1 and TRBJ2-3, with 7 nucleotides matching TRBD1. In germline, CDR1 is SGHRS, CDR2 YFSETQ. With V trimmed by 4 bases and J by 1 base, 3 bases remained unmatched. This CDR3 has 14 residues. The CDR3 here is CASSGQGGTDTQYF. The CDR3 coding sequence is TGCGCCAGCAGCGGCCAGGGGGGCACAGATACGCAGTATTTT.

The genes are TRBV7-9 and TRBJ1-1, with a possible D match to TRBD1 (6 bases). Germline-derived CDR1 and CDR2 are SEHNR and FQNEAQ (reference sequence). The CDR3 spans 15 residues. V was trimmed by 5 bases and J by 0 bases, leaving 13 bases between them. The CDR3 loop reads CASSAAGALNTEAFF. The CDR3 region has the DNA TGTGCCAGCAGCGCCGCAGGGGCCTTGAACACTGAAGCTTTCTTT.

The V and J genes are TRBV5-1 and TRBJ2-3; weak D call: TRBD2 (6 bases). CDR3 length: 15 amino acids. Germline-derived CDR1 and CDR2 are SGHRS and YFSETQ. The ends were cut back, 1 base at V and 2 bases at J, with 11 bases in the middle. The CDR3 sequence is CASSLLGEATDTQYF. The CDR3 DNA reads TGCGCCAGCAGCTTGCTGGGGGAGGCCACAGATACGCAGTATTTT.

This chain links TRBV5-1 with TRBJ1-6; TRBD1 is a possible D gene (6 bases). Trimming removed 0 bases at V and 6 bases at J, with 7 bases between. CDR1 is SGHRS, CDR2 YFSETQ, per germline. The CDR3 has 14 amino acids. The CDR3 region is CASSLAQGNSPLHF. The CDR3 nucleotides read TGCGCCAGCAGCTTGGCACAGGGTAATTCACCCCTCCACTTT.

For the CDR3, the DNA is TGTGCCAGTAGTATAGGACAGGGGCCCTATGGCTACACCTTC. Translating it yields CASSIGQGPYGYTF. The chain uses TRBV19 and TRBJ1-2, with 8 bases fitting TRBD1. The junction had 2 bases not matched to a gene; V was cut back by 1 base and J by 4 bases. Germline V gene lookup returns CDR1 LNHDA and CDR2 SQIVND (reference sequence). The CDR3 loop spans 14 amino acids.

The chain carries TRBV3-1 (or the pseudogene TRBV3-2) and TRBJ1-1, with 12 bases lining up with TRBD1. J gave up 4 bases and V 3 bases, and 6 bases lay outside the gene matches. Germline CDR1 reads LGHDT; CDR2 reads YNNKEL (reference sequence). This CDR3 region has 16 residues. The CDR3 region has the DNA TGTGCCAGCAGCCATATAGGGACAGGGGGCGGCACTGAAGCTTTCTTT. It encodes CASSHIGTGGGTEAFF.

The V and J genes are TRBV5-1 and TRBJ1-4, with 8 bases matching TRBD1. CDR3 size: 13 residues. The trim removed 9 bases at V and 5 bases at J, leaving 6 bases unmatched. Germline CDR1 and CDR2: SGHRS and YFSETQ. CDR3 residues: CATGTGVNEKLFF. DNA of the CDR3: TGCGCCACCGGGACAGGCGTCAATGAAAAACTGTTTTTT.